Shown below are 14 T cell receptor beta chains from a single sample sequenced in a study of blood T cell repertoires in COVID-19. The method was immunoSEQ multiplex PCR; TCRdb's version includes in-frame clones alone and lacks a portion of them. Of over 120,000 clones in the sample, nearly 85% are singletons; the top ten hold around 45%. The sequenced sample was peripheral blood. The receptors derive from a human donor in a cohort sampled during active COVID-19.

This clone has only one observation. The chain recombines TRBV19 with TRBJ1-5; no clear D gene. Germline CDR1 reads LNHDA; CDR2 reads SQIVND (reference sequence). V lost 3 bases to trimming and J lost 1 base, with 13 bases between them. This CDR3 has 16 amino acids. This chain's CDR3 is CASSIGTESSNQPQHF. CDR3 coding DNA: TGTGCCAGTAGTATTGGTACAGAATCGAGCAATCAGCCCCAGCATTTT.

This clone was seen only once. CDR3 in amino acids: CASSLRQADNEQFF. DNA of the CDR3: TGTGCCAGCAGCTTACGACAGGCCGACAATGAGCAGTTCTTC. The genes are TRBV7-2 and TRBJ2-1; tentative D call: TRBD1 (6 bases). The CDR3 contains 14 residues. CDR1 is SGHTA and CDR2 is FQGNSA in the germline V gene. V was trimmed by 2 bases and J by 5 bases, leaving 10 bases between them.

Only one count was recorded for this clone. The chain uses TRBV30 and TRBJ1-2; the D gene is possibly TRBD1 (6 bases). CDR1 is GTSNPN, CDR2 SVGIG, per germline (reference sequence). With 1 base removed from V and 6 bases from J, the gap between germline ends came to 9 bases. There are 12 residues in the CDR3. The CDR3 sequence is CAWSAGGNGYTF. CDR3 DNA: TGTGCCTGGAGTGCGGGGGGCAATGGCTACACCTTC. The full variable domain, completed using reference TRBV30 and TRBJ1-2, is SQTIHQWPATLVQPVGSPLSLECTVEGTSNPNLYWYRQAAGRGLQLLFYSVGIGQISSEVPQNLSASRPQDRQFILSSKKLLLSDSGFYLCAWSAGGNGYTFGSGTRLTVV.

J is TRBJ1-5 and V is TRBV12-3 or TRBV12-4, with D unresolved. V was shortened by 3 bases and J by 5 bases, with 8 bases between the two germline ends. The CDR3 is 13 residues long. CDR3 protein: CASSFAVYQPQHF. Here the CDR3 DNA reads TGTGCCAGCAGTTTTGCAGTATATCAGCCCCAGCATTTT.

This clone showed up just once. This CDR3 is CASSPDRGGYTF. DNA of the CDR3: TGTGCCAGCAGCCCGGACAGGGGAGGCTACACCTTC. The V and J genes are TRBV12-3 or TRBV12-4 and TRBJ1-2, with 9 positions matching TRBD1. CDR3 length equals 12 residues. Losses at the gene ends were 6 bases for V and 8 bases for J; bases not matched to a gene: 4.

The rearrangement uses TRBV11-3 and TRBJ1-5; TRBD1 agrees at 9 bases. Germline lookup yields CDR1 SGHNT and CDR2 YENEEA. The CDR3 contains 15 residues. J gave up 1 base and V 5 bases, and 3 bases lay outside the gene matches. CDR3 nucleotides: TGTGCCAGCAGCCCTGGACAGGGGAGCAATCAGCCCCAGCATTTT. Translated, it gives CASSPGQGSNQPQHF.

The chain is built from TRBV10-1 and TRBJ1-5; D gene ambiguous. V lost 7 bases and J lost 11, with 15 bases in between. The CDR3 contains 12 residues. Germline V lookup: CDR1 WNHNN, CDR2 SYGVQD (reference sequence). DNA of the CDR3: TGCGCCAGCAACACAGAGAAATCAGCCCAGCATTTT. Translating it yields CASNTEKSAQHF.

The chain recombines TRBV27 with TRBJ1-2; 7 bases are a match to TRBD1. The V gene's germline CDR1 is MNHEY and CDR2 SMNVEV (reference sequence). This CDR3 contains 15 residues. V was clipped by 4 bases and J by 4 bases; unmatched bases: 9. The CDR3 DNA follows: TGTGCCAGCAGTTACACGACAGGGAATCGCTATGGCTACACCTTC. This sequence encodes CASSYTTGNRYGYTF.

The V call is TRBV19, the J call TRBJ2-5, with a possible D match to TRBD1 (5 bases). CDR1 LNHDA and CDR2 SQIVND come from the germline V gene (reference sequence). V was trimmed by 2 bases and J by 4 bases, leaving 11 bases between them. This CDR3 has 14 residues. CDR3 protein: CASSIRGWGETQYF. The CDR3, as DNA: TGTGCCAGTAGTATAAGGGGATGGGGAGAGACCCAGTACTTC. The entire variable domain, with the rest obtained from reference TRBV19 and TRBJ2-5, is as follows: DGGITQSPKYLFRKEGQNVTLSCEQNLNHDAMYWYRQDPGQGLRLIYYSQIVNDFQKGDIAEGYSVSREKKESFPLTVTSAQKNPTAFYLCASSIRGWGETQYFGPGTRLLVL.

The chain links TRBV7-9 to TRBJ1-1; tentatively, D is TRBD1 (6 bases). The CDR3 has 14 amino acids. The V end was cut by 0 bases, the J end by 4 bases, with 9 bases between. Per germline, CDR1 SEHNR and CDR2 FQNEAQ (reference sequence). CDR3 sequence: CASSLATGLTEAFF. In DNA form, the CDR3 reads TGTGCCAGCAGCTTAGCGACAGGTCTCACTGAAGCTTTCTTT.

The V and J genes are TRBV11-3 and TRBJ2-1, with TRBD2 matching 11 bases. Germline V gene lookup returns CDR1 SGHNT and CDR2 YENEEA. The CDR3 sequence is 17 residues long. V shed 4 bases, J shed 6 bases, and the junction held 11 bases outside the gene matches. The CDR3 DNA reads TGTGCCAGCAGCTACTTAGTACGGACTAGCGGGTCCAATGAGCAGTTCTTC. This codes for CASSYLVRTSGSNEQFF.

This rearrangement joins TRBV28 to TRBJ1-2; D might be TRBD1 (6 bases). This CDR3 comprises 14 residues. The germline V gene encodes CDR1 MDHEN and CDR2 SYDVKM. Between the trimmed V and J ends, which lost 5 bases and 6 bases, there was a span of 16 bases. The CDR3 region is CASSIQGGVNGYTF. CDR3 sequence (DNA): TGTGCCAGCAGTATACAAGGGGGGGTTAATGGCTACACCTTC.

The chain combines TRBV6-5 with TRBJ2-1; TRBD2 agrees at 13 bases. After removal of 6 bases from V and 8 bases from J, the junction contained 7 bases not matched to a gene. The CDR3 consists of 15 residues. CDR1 is MNHEY and CDR2 is SVGAGI in the germline V gene. CDR3 sequence (DNA): TGTGCCAGCAGCGGGGGACTAGCGGGGAATGATGAGCAGTTCTTC. Residues: CASSGGLAGNDEQFF.

The chain links TRBV7-3 to TRBJ2-3, with 8 bases fitting TRBD1. The V gene's germline CDR1 is SGHTA and CDR2 FQGTGA. The CDR3 covers 14 residues. V gave up 3 bases and J gave up 3 bases; unmatched junction bases: 2. This CDR3 reads CASSFDRGTDTQYF. The CDR3, as DNA: TGTGCCAGCAGCTTCGACAGGGGAACAGATACGCAGTATTTT.